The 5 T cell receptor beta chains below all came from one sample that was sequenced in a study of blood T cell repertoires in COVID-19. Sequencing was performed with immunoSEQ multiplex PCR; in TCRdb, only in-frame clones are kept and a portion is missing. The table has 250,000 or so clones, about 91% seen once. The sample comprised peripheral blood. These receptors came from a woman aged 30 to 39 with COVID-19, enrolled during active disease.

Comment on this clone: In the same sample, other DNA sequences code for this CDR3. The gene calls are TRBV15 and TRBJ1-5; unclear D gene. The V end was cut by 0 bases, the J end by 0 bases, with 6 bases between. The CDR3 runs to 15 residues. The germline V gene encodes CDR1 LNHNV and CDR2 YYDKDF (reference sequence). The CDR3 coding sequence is TGTGCCACCAGCAGAGAACGGTATAGCAATCAGCCCCAGCATTTT. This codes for CATSRERYSNQPQHF.

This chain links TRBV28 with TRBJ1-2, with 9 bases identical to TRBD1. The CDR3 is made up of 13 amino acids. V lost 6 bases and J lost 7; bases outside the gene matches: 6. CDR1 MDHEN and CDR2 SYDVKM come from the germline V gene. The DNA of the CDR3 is TGTGCCAGCAGCCAACAGGGGGCGGGTGGCTACACCTTC. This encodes CASSQQGAGGYTF.

The CDR3: CASSPQGYGYTF. The CDR3, as DNA: TGTGCCAGCAGTCCACAGGGCTATGGCTACACCTTC. The chain employs TRBV28 and TRBJ1-2, with a possible D match to TRBD1 (6 bases). The CDR3 spans 12 residues. Germline V lookup: CDR1 MDHEN, CDR2 SYDVKM. Trimming left V 5 bases short and J 4 bases short, with 8 bases between.

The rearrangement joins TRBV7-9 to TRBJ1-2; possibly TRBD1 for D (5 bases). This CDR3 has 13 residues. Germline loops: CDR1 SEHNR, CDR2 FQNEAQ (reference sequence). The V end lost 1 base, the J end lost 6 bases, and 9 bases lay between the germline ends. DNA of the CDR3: TGTGCCAGCAGCTTAGGGGAAGGGGATGGCTACACCTTC. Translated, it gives CASSLGEGDGYTF.

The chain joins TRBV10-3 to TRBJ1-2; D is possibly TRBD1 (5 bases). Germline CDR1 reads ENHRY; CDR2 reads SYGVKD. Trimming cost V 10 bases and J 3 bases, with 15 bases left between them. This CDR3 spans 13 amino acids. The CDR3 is CATTRDFDYGYTF. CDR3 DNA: TGTGCCACCACCCGGGACTTCGACTATGGCTACACCTTC.